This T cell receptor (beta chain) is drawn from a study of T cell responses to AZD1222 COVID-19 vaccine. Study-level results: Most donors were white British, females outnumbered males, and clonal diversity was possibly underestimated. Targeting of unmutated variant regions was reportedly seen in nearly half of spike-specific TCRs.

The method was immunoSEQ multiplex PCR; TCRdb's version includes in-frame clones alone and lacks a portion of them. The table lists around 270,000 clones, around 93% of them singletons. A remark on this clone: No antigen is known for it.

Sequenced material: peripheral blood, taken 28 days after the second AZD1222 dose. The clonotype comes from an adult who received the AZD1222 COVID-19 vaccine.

CDR3: CASGEGPWTEAFF. In nucleotides, the CDR3 is TGTGCCAGCGGAGAGGGACCTTGGACTGAAGCTTTCTTT. The chain joins TRBV6-5 to TRBJ1-1; D may be TRBD1 (5 bases). V dropped 8 bases and J dropped 5 bases, with 15 bases sitting between them. Germline CDR1 and CDR2: MNHEY and SVGAGI. CDR3 size: 13 residues.